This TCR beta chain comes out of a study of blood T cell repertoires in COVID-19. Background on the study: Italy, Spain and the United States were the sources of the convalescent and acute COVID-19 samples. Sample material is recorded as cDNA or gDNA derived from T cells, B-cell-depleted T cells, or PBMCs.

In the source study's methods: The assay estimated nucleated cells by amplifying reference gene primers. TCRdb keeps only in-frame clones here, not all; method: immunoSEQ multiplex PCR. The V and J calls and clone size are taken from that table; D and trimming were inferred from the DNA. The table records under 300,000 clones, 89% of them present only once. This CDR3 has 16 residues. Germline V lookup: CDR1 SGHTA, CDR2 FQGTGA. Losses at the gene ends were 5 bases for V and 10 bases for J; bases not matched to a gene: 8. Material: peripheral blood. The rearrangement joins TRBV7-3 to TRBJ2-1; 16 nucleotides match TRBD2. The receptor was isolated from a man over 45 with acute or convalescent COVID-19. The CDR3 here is CASSRGTSGGASEQFF. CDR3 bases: TGTGCCAGCAGCCGCGGGACTAGCGGGGGGGCTAGCGAGCAGTTCTTC.